Listed here are 15 T cell receptor beta chains from one sample, sequenced in a study of PD-1 blockade in classical Hodgkin lymphoma. Relapse was seen in all patients after autologous stem cell transplantation, and brentuximab vedotin exposure was variable. Measured with immunoSEQ multiplex PCR; TCRdb has only the in-frame clones, and not every one. The sample comprises 130,000 to 150,000 clones, about 78% of which are singletons, and approximately 9.6% rests with the top ten. Sample: peripheral blood mononuclear cells (PBMCs), taken before the second cycle of nivolumab. The origin of the receptors is a human donor with classical Hodgkin lymphoma.

The chain combines TRBV4-2 with TRBJ1-5; D is unresolved. The CDR3 length is 16 residues. V dropped 4 bases and J dropped 5 bases, with 18 bases sitting between them. Germline-derived CDR1 and CDR2 are LGHNA and YNFKEQ. DNA for the CDR3: TGTGCCAGCAGCCGCGTGGGAGAAGGGTCAGATCAGCCCCAGCATTTT. Its translation is CASSRVGEGSDQPQHF.

V and J are TRBV7-6 and TRBJ1-4; no clear D. Trimming took off 5 bases at V and 3 bases at J, with 10 bases between the two ends. This CDR3 has 14 amino acids. Per the germline V gene, CDR1 is SGHVS and CDR2 is FNYEAQ. CDR3 sequence: CASSLRRSNEKLFF. For the CDR3, the DNA is TGTGCCAGCAGCCTACGGAGGTCTAATGAAAAACTGTTTTTT.

The genes are TRBV11-2 and TRBJ2-7; D is uncertain. V dropped 1 base and J dropped 4 bases, with 8 bases sitting between them. CDR1 is SGHAT, CDR2 FQNNGV, per germline. This CDR3 has 13 residues. As DNA, the CDR3 is TGTGCCAGCAGCTTAGTGGGTAGATACGAGCAGTACTTC. It is translated as CASSLVGRYEQYF.

The chain combines TRBV7-2 with TRBJ1-5, with D possibly matching TRBD1 (5 bases). This CDR3 is built from 14 residues. The germline gives CDR1 SGHTA, CDR2 FQGNSA. The V end lost 5 bases, the J end lost 4 bases, and 12 bases lay between the germline ends. The CDR3 DNA reads TGTGCCAGCAGCCCCGGGCCAGGGAATCAGCCCCAGCATTTT. This gives the protein CASSPGPGNQPQHF.

The V call is TRBV29-1, the J call TRBJ1-1; weak D call: TRBD1 (5 bases). The germline V gene has CDR1 SQVTM and CDR2 ANQGSEA. The ends were cut back, 5 bases at V and 1 base at J, with 11 bases in the middle. The CDR3 spans 13 residues. The CDR3 DNA sequence: TGCAGCGTTTCCGGGACGGCGAACACTGAAGCTTTCTTT. Its protein product is CSVSGTANTEAFF.

The chain couples TRBV9 to TRBJ1-2; TRBD1 is a possible D gene (5 bases). The CDR3 extends over 19 amino acids. Trimming shortened V by 4 bases and J by 0 bases, and 25 bases separated the two germline ends. The germline V gene encodes CDR1 SGDLS and CDR2 YYNGEE. The CDR3: CASSPSWGQGAQPNYGYTF. CDR3 coding DNA: TGTGCCAGCAGCCCCTCGTGGGGCCAGGGAGCACAACCTAACTATGGCTACACCTTC.

This chain uses TRBV5-6 with TRBJ2-3, with TRBD1 matching 11 bases. Germline assignment: CDR1 SGHDT and CDR2 YYEEEE. The CDR3 is made up of 15 amino acids. Losses at the gene ends were 4 bases for V and 5 bases for J; bases not matched to a gene: 6. The CDR3 reads CASSAGQGVGDTQYF. The CDR3, as DNA: TGTGCCAGCAGCGCGGGACAGGGGGTTGGAGATACGCAGTATTTT.

The rearrangement links TRBV2 to TRBJ2-2, with 9 bases identical to TRBD2. V dropped 6 bases and J dropped 4; count of bases not matched to a gene: 6. Germline V gives CDR1 SNHLY, CDR2 FYNNEI. CDR3 size: 15 residues. CDR3 loop: CASRERGVVTGELFF. CDR3 sequence (DNA): TGTGCCAGCAGGGAGCGGGGGGTGGTCACCGGGGAGCTGTTTTTT.

The sample holds a few counts of this clone. The rearrangement links TRBV5-4 to TRBJ1-6; possible D gene TRBD1, 5 bases. The germline CDR1 and CDR2 sequences are SGHNT and YYREEE (reference sequence). Trimming cost V 5 bases and J 3 bases, with 15 bases left between them. The CDR3 sequence is 16 residues long. The CDR3 reads CASREDNAHYNSPLHF. CDR3 bases: TGTGCCAGCAGGGAGGACAACGCGCACTATAATTCACCCCTCCACTTT.

The chain employs TRBV28 and TRBJ2-2, with 8 bases fitting TRBD1. V lost 5 bases, J lost 8 bases, and 10 bases stayed unmatched. CDR3 size: 15 residues. Germline lookup yields CDR1 MDHEN and CDR2 SYDVKM. CDR3: CASSPSRGHLGELFF. The CDR3 DNA reads TGTGCCAGCAGTCCCAGCAGGGGGCATTTGGGGGAGCTGTTTTTT.

This clone was counted a few times. V gene TRBV30 combines with J gene TRBJ2-5; no clear D gene. Per the germline V gene, CDR1 is GTSNPN and CDR2 is SVGIG (reference sequence). Trimming cost V 0 bases and J 4 bases, with 6 bases left between them. The CDR3 loop spans 12 amino acids. DNA for the CDR3: TGTGCCTGGAGTGTAACGGGAGAGACCCAGTACTTC. Translating gives CAWSVTGETQYF. Using reference TRBV30 and TRBJ2-5 for the parts outside the CDR3, the full variable domain is SQTIHQWPATLVQPVGSPLSLECTVEGTSNPNLYWYRQAAGRGLQLLFYSVGIGQISSEVPQNLSASRPQDRQFILSSKKLLLSDSGFYLCAWSVTGETQYFGPGTRLLVL.

The chain is built from TRBV6-4 and TRBJ2-2, with TRBD1 matching 8 bases. Germline assignment: CDR1 MRHNA and CDR2 SNTAGT. This CDR3 region has 12 residues. The ends lost 6 bases at V and 7 bases at J; junction bases unmatched: 1. The CDR3 loop reads CASSGQGGELFF. In DNA form, the CDR3 reads TGTGCCAGCAGCGGACAGGGCGGGGAGCTGTTTTTT.

A single count supports this clone. This rearrangement joins TRBV23-1 to TRBJ2-1; 7 bases are shared with TRBD1. TRBV23-1 belongs to the ORF category, with a function that is uncertain. The CDR3 covers 18 residues. V shed 0 bases and J 3 bases; nucleotides not matched to a gene: 11. DNA of the CDR3: TGCGCCAGCAGTCAATCGGGGACCGGGACAGAGGACTACAATGAGCAGTTCTTC. This sequence encodes CASSQSGTGTEDYNEQFF.

Regarding this clone: Compared with germline, one end of the junction differs, possibly owing to a read error. The rearrangement links TRBV6-4 to TRBJ2-1; possible D gene TRBD2, 6 bases. The CDR3 covers 16 residues. In germline, CDR1 is MRHNA, CDR2 SNTAGT. For the CDR3, the DNA is TGTGCCAGCAGTTACTCCTTAATGGGGCGGGGCAATGAGCAGTTCTTC. This gives the protein CASSYSLMGRGNEQFF.

This chain connects TRBV19 to TRBJ2-5; 12 nucleotides line up with TRBD2. The trim removed 4 bases at V and 4 bases at J, leaving 4 bases unmatched. Germline V gives CDR1 LNHDA, CDR2 SQIVND (reference sequence). The CDR3 has 15 residues. The chain's CDR3 is CASSRLAGEVETQYF. CDR3 nucleotides: TGTGCCAGTAGTAGACTAGCGGGAGAAGTAGAGACCCAGTACTTC.